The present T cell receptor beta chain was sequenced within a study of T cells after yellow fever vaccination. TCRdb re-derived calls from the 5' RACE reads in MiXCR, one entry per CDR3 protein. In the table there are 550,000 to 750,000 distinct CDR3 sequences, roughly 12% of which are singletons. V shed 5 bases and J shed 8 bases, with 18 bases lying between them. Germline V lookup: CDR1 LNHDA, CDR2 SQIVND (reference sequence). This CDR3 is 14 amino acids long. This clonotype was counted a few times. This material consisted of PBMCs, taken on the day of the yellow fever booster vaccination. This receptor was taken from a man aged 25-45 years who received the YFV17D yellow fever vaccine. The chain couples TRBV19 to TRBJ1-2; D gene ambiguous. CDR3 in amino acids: CASSEWASGDGYTF. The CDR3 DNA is TGTGCCAGTAGTGAGTGGGCGTCAGGAGACGGCTACACCTTC.